These 18 T cell receptor beta chains were all obtained from the same sample, sequenced in a study of shared clonotypes between healthy human individuals. Only in-frame clones appear in the TCRdb table, and some are missing; sequencing was by immunoSEQ multiplex PCR. The table includes about 2.4 million clones, 93% detected once. The sequenced sample was naive CD4+ T cells from PBMCs. Described subset: CD45RA+ positively selected. These receptor sequences come from a man younger than 30 in good health. Some clones in this sample may be carry-over from other donors' samples.

The chain has TRBV5-1 and TRBJ1-4; D is ambiguous. The CDR3 extends over 15 amino acids. V was pared by 0 bases and J by 7 bases, with 13 bases between. Germline CDR1 is SGHRS and CDR2 is YFSETQ. The CDR3 sequence: CASSLASMRSEKLFF. Here the CDR3 DNA reads TGCGCCAGCAGCTTGGCTTCTATGAGAAGTGAAAAACTGTTTTTT.

The rearrangement joins TRBV27 to TRBJ2-1, with D possibly called TRBD1 or TRBD2 (5 bases each). This CDR3 has 15 residues. Germline V CDR1 and CDR2: MNHEY, SMNVEV (reference sequence). V lost 3 bases and J 5 bases, leaving 14 bases between the germline ends. CDR3 residues: CASSFGTALNNEQFF. DNA of the CDR3: TGTGCCAGCAGTTTCGGGACGGCCCTGAACAATGAGCAGTTCTTC.

This chain uses TRBV5-1 with TRBJ1-4; 7 nucleotides line up with TRBD1. The germline gives CDR1 SGHRS, CDR2 YFSETQ. V lost 4 bases, J lost 4 bases, and 4 bases stayed unmatched. The CDR3 runs to 14 residues. The CDR3 bases are TGCGCCAGCAGCATTGGGACAGTTAATGAAAAACTGTTTTTT. Amino acids: CASSIGTVNEKLFF.

The chain is built from TRBV19 and TRBJ2-5; D is possibly TRBD1 (5 bases). The V and J ends lost 4 bases and 3 bases respectively, with 6 bases between them. Per the germline V gene, CDR1 is LNHDA and CDR2 is SQIVND (reference sequence). This CDR3 contains 12 residues. The CDR3 loop is CASSTGKETQYF. The CDR3 region has the DNA TGTGCCAGTAGTACAGGGAAAGAGACCCAGTACTTC.

The chain uses TRBV18 and TRBJ1-2, with D maybe TRBD1 (6 bases). Germline assignment: CDR1 KGHSH and CDR2 LQKENI. The ends were cut back, 4 bases at V and 3 bases at J, with 12 bases in the middle. CDR3 size: 14 residues. CDR3 nucleotide sequence: TGTGCCAGCTCACAAGCTAGGGGGGACTATGGCTACACCTTC. Residues: CASSQARGDYGYTF.

The V gene is TRBV28, the J gene TRBJ1-4; D perhaps matches TRBD1 (6 bases). V was trimmed by 5 bases and J by 4 bases, leaving 14 bases between them. The CDR3 contains 15 residues. Germline V gives CDR1 MDHEN, CDR2 SYDVKM. This chain's CDR3 is CASSRPGQGNEKLFF. The CDR3 DNA is TGTGCCAGCAGTCGACCGGGACAAGGTAATGAAAAACTGTTTTTT.

V usage is TRBV7-8 and J usage is TRBJ2-1; TRBD2 matches at 9 bases. V gave up 5 bases and J gave up 7 bases; unmatched junction bases: 12. Germline V CDR1 and CDR2: SGHVS, FQNEAQ. The CDR3 runs to 16 residues. CDR3 coding DNA: TGTGCCAGCAGCCCCCTTTATGCGGGAGGGCCGAATGAGCAGTTCTTC. Its translation: CASSPLYAGGPNEQFF.

Details on this clone: At the DNA level, this CDR3 is encoded by other sequences in the same sample as well. The chain joins TRBV5-1 to TRBJ2-7; 8 nucleotides align to TRBD2. The length of the CDR3 is 16 residues. J gave up 2 bases and V 0 bases, and 7 bases lay outside the gene matches. From germline, CDR1 is SGHRS and CDR2 YFSETQ. CDR3 protein: CASSLVASGLPYEQYF. The CDR3 DNA follows: TGCGCCAGCAGCTTGGTGGCTAGCGGGTTACCCTACGAGCAGTACTTC.

This chain uses TRBV27 with TRBJ2-7, with 7 bases matching TRBD1. Germline assignment: CDR1 MNHEY and CDR2 SMNVEV (reference sequence). There are 12 residues in the CDR3. The V and J ends lost 11 bases and 2 bases, in that order; junction bases with no gene match: 6. The CDR3 region has the DNA TGTGCCCACCGGGACAGCCCCTACGAGCAGTACTTC. Translated, it gives CAHRDSPYEQYF.

As for this clone: Other DNA sequences from this sample encode an identical CDR3 as well. This chain connects TRBV18 to TRBJ2-1; D possibly corresponds to TRBD2 (6 bases). Trimming took off 3 bases at V and 5 bases at J, with 11 bases between the two ends. The CDR3 loop spans 14 amino acids. Germline values: CDR1 KGHSH, CDR2 LQKENI. This CDR3 reads CASSPQGGDNEQFF. CDR3 bases: TGTGCCAGCTCACCGCAGGGAGGAGACAATGAGCAGTTCTTC. Using reference TRBV18 and TRBJ2-1 for the parts outside the CDR3, the full variable domain is NAGVMQNPRHLVRRRGQEARLRCSPMKGHSHVYWYRQLPEEGLKFMVYLQKENIIDESGMPKERFSAEFPKEGPSILRIQQVVRGDSAAYFCASSPQGGDNEQFFGPGTRLTVL.

This chain links TRBV25-1 with TRBJ2-7; 7 bases match TRBD2. CDR1 is MGHDK, CDR2 SYGVNS, per germline. With V trimmed by 8 bases and J by 7 bases, 2 bases remained unmatched. This CDR3 is 10 amino acids long. In DNA, the CDR3 is TGTGCCAGCTCCGGGAGGGAGCAGTACTTC. This gives the protein CASSGREQYF.

This chain links TRBV5-1 with TRBJ2-3; no reliable D call. The CDR3 has 14 residues. V was shortened by 1 base and J by 4 bases, with 10 bases between the two germline ends. Germline CDR1 is SGHRS and CDR2 is YFSETQ. CDR3 nucleotide sequence: TGCGCCAGCAGCTTGTCCGCCAGCGCAGATACGCAGTATTTT. Amino acid sequence: CASSLSASADTQYF.

As DNA, the CDR3 is TGTGCCAGTAGTATTTTCGGTTTCAGTTCCTACAATGAGCAGTTCTTC. It encodes CASSIFGFSSYNEQFF. The chain carries TRBV19 and TRBJ2-1; D unclear. V shed 3 bases and J shed 1 base, with 13 bases lying between them. This CDR3 comprises 16 residues. Looked up from germline, CDR1 is LNHDA and CDR2 is SQIVND (reference sequence). Using reference TRBV19 and TRBJ2-1 for the parts outside the CDR3, the full variable domain is DGGITQSPKYLFRKEGQNVTLSCEQNLNHDAMYWYRQDPGQGLRLIYYSQIVNDFQKGDIAEGYSVSREKKESFPLTVTSAQKNPTAFYLCASSIFGFSSYNEQFFGPGTRLTVL.

Notes on this clone: In the same sample, other DNA sequences code for this CDR3. V gene TRBV7-3 combines with J gene TRBJ2-1; 12 bases align to TRBD2. CDR1 and CDR2 (germline): SGHTA, FQGTGA. J gave up 5 bases and V 3 bases, and 2 bases lay outside the gene matches. The CDR3 consists of 15 residues. This CDR3 reads CASSFGLAGNNEQFF. Here the CDR3 DNA reads TGTGCCAGCAGCTTCGGACTAGCGGGGAACAATGAGCAGTTCTTC.

The chain uses TRBV30 and TRBJ2-7; D not certain. The CDR3 runs 11 residues. V shed 2 bases and J shed 4 bases, with 6 bases lying between them. Looked up from germline, CDR1 is GTSNPN and CDR2 is SVGIG (reference sequence). CDR3 sequence (DNA): TGTGCCTGGAGTTCCTCTTACGAGCAGTACTTC. Translating gives CAWSSSYEQYF.

The V and J genes are TRBV12-5 and TRBJ2-1; the match to TRBD1 covers 7 bases. With 5 bases clipped from V and 6 bases from J, the junction kept 7 bases outside the gene matches. CDR1 and CDR2 (germline): LGHNT, FRNRAP. The CDR3 sequence is 14 residues long. In DNA, the CDR3 is TGTGCTAGTGGTCCGGGACAGAGAGGCAATGAGCAGTTCTTC. It translates to CASGPGQRGNEQFF. Supplemented by reference TRBV12-5 and TRBJ2-1, the full variable domain reads DARVTQTPRHKVTEMGQEVTMRCQPILGHNTVFWYRQTMMQGLELLAYFRNRAPLDDSGMPKDRFSAEMPDATLATLKIQPSEPRDSAVYFCASGPGQRGNEQFFGPGTRLTVL.

The chain carries TRBV7-6 and TRBJ2-2; 8 bases are a match to TRBD2. From germline, CDR1 is SGHVS and CDR2 FNYEAQ. Trimming cost V 1 base and J 6 bases; bases outside gene matches: 7. The CDR3 has 16 residues. CDR3 DNA sequence: TGTGCCAGCAGCTTAGAGGCTAGCGGGTTTGCCGGGGAGCTGTTTTTT. Translating it yields CASSLEASGFAGELFF. Combining the CDR3 with reference TRBV7-6 and TRBJ2-2 gives the whole variable domain GAGVSQSPRYKVTKRGQDVALRCDPISGHVSLYWYRQALGQGPEFLTYFNYEAQQDKSGLPNDRFSAERPEGSISTLTIQRTEQRDSAMYRCASSLEASGFAGELFFGEGSRLTVL.

The rearrangement uses TRBV2 and TRBJ2-1; 9 nucleotides match TRBD2. Germline V lookup: CDR1 SNHLY, CDR2 FYNNEI. V was clipped by 7 bases and J by 7 bases; unmatched bases: 11. This CDR3 has 15 amino acids. CDR3 nucleotides: TGTGCCAGCACCCTCTCAAGCGGGAGGCGAAATGAGCAGTTCTTC. Translated: CASTLSSGRRNEQFF.